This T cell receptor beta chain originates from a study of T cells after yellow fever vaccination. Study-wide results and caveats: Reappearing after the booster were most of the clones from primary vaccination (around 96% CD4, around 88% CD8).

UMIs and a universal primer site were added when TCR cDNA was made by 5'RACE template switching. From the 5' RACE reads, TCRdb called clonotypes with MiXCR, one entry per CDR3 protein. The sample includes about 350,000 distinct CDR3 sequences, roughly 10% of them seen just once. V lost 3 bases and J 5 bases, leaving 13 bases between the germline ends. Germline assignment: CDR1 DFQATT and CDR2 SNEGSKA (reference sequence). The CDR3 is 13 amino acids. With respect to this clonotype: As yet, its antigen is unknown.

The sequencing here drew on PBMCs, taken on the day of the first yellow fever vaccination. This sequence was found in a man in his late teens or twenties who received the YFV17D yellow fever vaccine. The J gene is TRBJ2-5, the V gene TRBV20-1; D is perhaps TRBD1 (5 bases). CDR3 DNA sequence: TGCAGTGCTAGGACAGTTCCCTTGGAGACCCAGTACTTC. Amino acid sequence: CSARTVPLETQYF.